This TCR beta chain was recorded in a study of T cells in Graves' hyperthyroidism and ophthalmopathy (dated by TCRdb to about 2019). Some background on the complete study: Peripheral blood was collected at initial diagnosis, before any treatment. To identify distinguishing TCR V-J signatures, a discovery cohort of 90 to 100 patients was used, comprising fewer than 45 with Graves' ophthalmopathy and under 60 with stable Graves' hyperthyroidism. Whether ophthalmopathy could be predicted prospectively was tested in an independent validation cohort made up of roughly 20 hyperthyroidism patients plus 17 patients who later progressed to ophthalmopathy. The approximately 90 discovery patients were randomly split 7:3 into training and test sets. In addition, the study compared T-cell repertoires in thyroid tissue and in blood from over 5 Graves' hyperthyroidism patients. Once sampling was done, hyperthyroidism patients were given methimazole at a starting dose of 30 mg daily, whereas ophthalmopathy patients were given high-dose intravenous methylprednisolone. The paper describes TCR Vbeta CDR3 sequencing of 140 or so peripheral blood samples, made up of 43 ophthalmopathy patients, around 78 hyperthyroidism patients and 17 progressor patients.

Worth noting for this clonotype: Its antigen is not yet known. Base qualities were left out, and no much larger clone turns up one base away.

Amplification of TCR beta CDR3 regions was carried out from RNA transcripts. The TCR CDR3 was subjected to a first round of RT-PCR using the HTBI primer set and the Qiagen OneStep RT-PCR kit. Libraries were constructed in a second round of multiplex PCR, after which size selection and purification were carried out. The libraries were sequenced on an Illumina HiSeq2000 using paired-end 100 bp reads. The study's own analysis went as follows. SOAPnuke was used to process the raw data, with reads discarded if the reads contained adapters or uncalled bases, had a mean Phred below 15, or lacked an exact constant-primer or identifier match. High-quality paired reads were merged using COPE v1.2.5, and each unique nucleotide sequence was defined as a clonotype. MiTCR v1.1 was used to align the clonotypes against IMGT TRBV, TRBD and TRBJ reference segments. The analysis was restricted to V-J combinations with a frequency above 0.0001, which together covered over 99% of the repertoires. A TCS score was defined as the ratio between F50 (clonal expansion) and ExV (chaos), using BLOSUM62-based TCRdist between CDR3 peptides within each V-J. Welch's t-statistics and random forest reduced around 550 V-J features to 10 to 15, which were used in a naive Bayes classifier (R e1071). The raw public reads went through TCRdb reprocessing: fastp at Q25, MiXCR clone calling, in-frame beta chains kept. Each CDR3 protein gets just one entry, which takes the most common genes and DNA from the rows behind it. None of the V and J calls come from the authors' own analysis; TCRdb made them. This sample holds under 450,000 distinct CDR3 sequences; more than 15% were observed only once. The ten largest clones represent 12% to 15% of the sample.

Beyond this particular receptor, the publication reports: A 13 V-J signature model separated ophthalmopathy from stable hyperthyroidism, with about 88% sensitivity and just under 84% specificity in cross-validation and 80%/75% in testing. No statistical method was used to fix the sample size in advance, and group allocation was not hidden from the investigators. Most expanded thyroid clonotypes (frequency above 0.001) were also detected in blood, a finding suggesting that blood repertoires may reflect thyroid immune responses. In validation, the model predicted progression to ophthalmopathy with over 60% sensitivity and roughly 72% specificity, a median of 6.5 months before onset.

Stable Graves' hyperthyroidism was defined as the absence of progression to ophthalmopathy over 18 months of follow-up. Hyperthyroidism patients were newly diagnosed, with disease duration under 2 months, and aged 18 to 65 years. Any patient with an uncontrolled infection, another autoimmune disease, pregnancy or lactation was excluded. Diagnoses were based on clinical symptoms, serum thyroxine and TRAb, thyroid ultrasound and orbital computed tomography. PBMCs were isolated from approximately 10 ml of fresh peripheral blood by Ficoll-Paque density gradient centrifugation. Total RNA was extracted using Trizol reagent, and RNA quality was assessed on an Agilent 2100 Bioanalyzer. Deletion took 3 bases off V and 4 bases off J, with a span of 24 bases between the germline ends. The germline V gene gives CDR1 as MDHEN and CDR2 as SYDVKM. The CDR3, cysteine through phenylalanine, is 18 amino acids long. Here the CDR3 DNA is all that survives: 54 bases in frame from base 1.

The rearranged segments are TRBV28 and TRBJ1-2; TRBD1 is possibly the D segment (5 matching bases). This TCR was sampled from a woman aged 18-29 years with Graves' hyperthyroidism. Sequencing was carried out using blood. The DNA reads as follows: TGTGCCAGCAGTTTGGGGGGGGAAATCTATGGAGCTTTCTATGGCTACACCTTC. It encodes CASSLGGEIYGAFYGYTF.